At least ten counts were recorded for the clone carrying this T cell receptor (beta chain). The target antigen is unknown. The germline V gene encodes CDR1 LNHNV and CDR2 YYDKDF (reference sequence). This CDR3 has 16 amino acids. V shed 5 bases, J shed 5 bases, and the junction held 13 bases outside the gene matches. The authors ran a second PCR of 7 to 11 cycles using a sample-barcoded 5' primer and a J-beta primer mix. There were at least 2.5 million CDR3-containing paired-end reads obtained from each sample. MiXCR was run by TCRdb on the 5' RACE reads, yielding one entry per CDR3 protein. The sample comprises 550,000 to 650,000 distinct CDR3 sequences, 25% to 35% of which are singletons, and roughly 14% rests with the top ten. This sample is drawn from a study of blood T cells in healthy people across ages. The amount of total RNA extracted per sample was at least 6 micrograms. Findings and caveats of the study: The recorded TCR beta diversity per million T cells decreased in a roughly linear manner with age.

The chain is built from TRBV15 and TRBJ2-3, with 7 positions matching TRBD2. The sequence was collected from a woman of 80 years or more in good health. The specimen sequenced was blood. DNA of the CDR3: TGTGCCACCAGCTCCCCCATGGGGGGGGGGGAAGATACGCAGTATTTT. Protein sequence: CATSSPMGGGEDTQYF.